This T cell receptor (beta chain) was obtained from a study of cytomegalovirus exposure and HLA in healthy donors. The overall study: Genotyping showed around 80% of approximately 430 donors falling in the Caucasian-associated ancestry cluster. Study results and limitations: Most observed TCR sequences were rare, whereas some public TCRs were detected in many donors. In a later analysis, a genetic analysis reported fewer productive-TCR N-insertions in an Asian-associated ancestry cluster than the cohort average.

Vbeta (60) and Jbeta (13) primers were used in the PCR. Sequenced by immunoSEQ multiplex PCR; TCRdb stores in-frame clones only, minus some. The profile covers 180,000 or so clones, with 77% appearing a single time and over 1.1% taken by the ten largest. Note on this clone: What it binds is not known.

Trimming cost V 5 bases and J 7 bases; bases outside gene matches: 7. The germline CDR1 and CDR2 sequences are SEHNR and FQNEAQ (reference sequence). The CDR3 covers 15 residues. Sample: PBMCs. This rearrangement joins TRBV7-9 to TRBJ2-1; the match to TRBD2 covers 11 bases. The sequence derives from a man aged 18 to 29 in good health and CMV-seronegative. The CDR3 nucleotides are TGTGCCAGCAGCCCAAGGACTAGCGGGTGGAATGAGCAGTTCTTC. It is translated as CASSPRTSGWNEQFF.